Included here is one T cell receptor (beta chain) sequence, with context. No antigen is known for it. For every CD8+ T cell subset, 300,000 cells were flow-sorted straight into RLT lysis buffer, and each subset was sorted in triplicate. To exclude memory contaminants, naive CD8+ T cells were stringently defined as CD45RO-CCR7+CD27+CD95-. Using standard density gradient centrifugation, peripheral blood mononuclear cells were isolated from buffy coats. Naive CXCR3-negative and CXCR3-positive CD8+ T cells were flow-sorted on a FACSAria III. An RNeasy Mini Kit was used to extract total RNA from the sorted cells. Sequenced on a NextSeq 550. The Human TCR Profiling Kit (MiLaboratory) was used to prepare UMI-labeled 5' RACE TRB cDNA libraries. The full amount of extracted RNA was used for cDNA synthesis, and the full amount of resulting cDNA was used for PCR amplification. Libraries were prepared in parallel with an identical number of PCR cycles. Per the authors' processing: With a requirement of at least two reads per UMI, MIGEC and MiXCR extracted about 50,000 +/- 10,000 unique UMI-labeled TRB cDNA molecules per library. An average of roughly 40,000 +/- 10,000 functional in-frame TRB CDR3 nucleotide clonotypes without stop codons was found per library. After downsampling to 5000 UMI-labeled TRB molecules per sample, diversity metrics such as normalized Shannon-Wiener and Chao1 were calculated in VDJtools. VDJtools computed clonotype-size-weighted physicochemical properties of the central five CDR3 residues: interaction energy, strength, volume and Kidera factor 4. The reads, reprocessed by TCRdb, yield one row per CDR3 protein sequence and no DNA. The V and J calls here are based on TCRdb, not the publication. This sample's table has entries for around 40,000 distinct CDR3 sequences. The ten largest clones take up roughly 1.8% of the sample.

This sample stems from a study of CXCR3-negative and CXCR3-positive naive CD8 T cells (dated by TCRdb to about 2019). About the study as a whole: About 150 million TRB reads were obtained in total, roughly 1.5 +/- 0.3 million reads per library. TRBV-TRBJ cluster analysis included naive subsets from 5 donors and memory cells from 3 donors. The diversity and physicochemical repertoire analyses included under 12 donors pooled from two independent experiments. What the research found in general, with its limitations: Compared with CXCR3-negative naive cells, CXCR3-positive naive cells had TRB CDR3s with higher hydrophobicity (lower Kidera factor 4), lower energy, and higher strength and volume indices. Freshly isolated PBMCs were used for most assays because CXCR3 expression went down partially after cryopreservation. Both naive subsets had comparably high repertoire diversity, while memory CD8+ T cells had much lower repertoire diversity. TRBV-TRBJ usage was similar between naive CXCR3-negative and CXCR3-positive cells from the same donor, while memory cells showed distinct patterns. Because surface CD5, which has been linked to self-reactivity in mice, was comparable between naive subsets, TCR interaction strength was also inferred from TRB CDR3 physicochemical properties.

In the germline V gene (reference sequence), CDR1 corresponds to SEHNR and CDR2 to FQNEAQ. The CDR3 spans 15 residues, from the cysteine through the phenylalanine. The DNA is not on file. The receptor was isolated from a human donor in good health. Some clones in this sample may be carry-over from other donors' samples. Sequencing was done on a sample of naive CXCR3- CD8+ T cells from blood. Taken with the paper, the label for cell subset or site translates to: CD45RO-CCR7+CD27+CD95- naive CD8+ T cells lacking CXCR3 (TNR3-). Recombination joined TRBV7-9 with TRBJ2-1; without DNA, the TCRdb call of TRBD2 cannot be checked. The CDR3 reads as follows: CASSQSGGSYNEQFF. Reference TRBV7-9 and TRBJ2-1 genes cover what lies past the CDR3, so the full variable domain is DTGVSQNPRHKITKRGQNVTFRCDPISEHNRLYWYRQTLGQGPEFLTYFQNEAQLEKSRLLSDRFSAERPKGSFSTLEIQRTEQGDSAMYLCASSQSGGSYNEQFFGPGTRLTVL.